The clone carrying this TCR beta chain was detected only once. Its antigen is currently unknown. Trimming took 5 bases from V and 0 from J, leaving 8 bases between them. This CDR3 spans 15 amino acids. Germline V gene sequence: CDR1 MNHEY, CDR2 SVGAGI. TCRdb's copy holds only in-frame clones and misses some; the assay was immunoSEQ multiplex PCR. The sample has 150,000 or so clones, roughly 92% seen once. This specimen comes from a study of T cell responses to AZD1222 COVID-19 vaccine. Study-level findings and limits: There were vaccine-associated CD4 TCRs across spike, dominant at 160-218 and 743-854. It should be noted that donors were predominantly white British and more often female, and clonal diversity was possibly underestimated.

Sequences were derived from peripheral blood, sampled on day 0 of AZD1222 vaccination. The chain has TRBV6-5 and TRBJ2-6; D possibly corresponds to TRBD1 (5 bases). The receptor comes from an adult in good health. The CDR3 spells CASSPGISGANVLTF. The DNA of the CDR3 is TGTGCCAGCAGTCCAGGGATCTCTGGGGCCAACGTCCTGACTTTC.